This T cell receptor (beta chain) was captured by sequencing in a study of OX40 agonist ivuxolimab in advanced cancers. Across the study: Patients undergoing dose escalation presented with hepatocellular carcinoma, melanoma, renal cell or head and neck cancer. Previous treatment with anti-PD-1, anti-PD-L1 or anti-CTLA-4 therapy was allowed; less than 45% had received some.

Assay used: immunoSEQ multiplex PCR; TCRdb lists only in-frame clones, some missing. Here the sample spans approximately 70,000 clones, more than 70% being singletons. Sample share makes this clone medium-sized (0.01 to 0.1%). Its antigen is still unknown. CDR3 length: 13 residues. Germline lookup yields CDR1 SGHTA and CDR2 FQGTGA. Trimming removed 3 bases from V and 4 bases from J, with 4 bases in between. Study observations and caveats: The study found that CD8+ T cells averaged more expanded clones than CD4+. By week 6 at 0.1 to 3.0 mg/kg, blood CD4+ and CD8+ T cells had expanded clonally.

The sample here was CD4+ or CD8+ T cells sorted from blood, taken in a trial of the OX40 agonist ivuxolimab. The sequence came from an adult with an advanced solid tumor such as melanoma, head and neck, liver or kidney cancer. The chain carries TRBV7-3 and TRBJ1-6; no clear D gene. CDR3 nucleotide sequence: TGTGCCAGCAGCTTGGTGTATAATTCACCCCTCCACTTT. It codes for CASSLVYNSPLHF.